The 25 T cell receptor beta chains given below trace back to one sample, sequenced in a study of immune characterization of retroperitoneal liposarcoma. One entry per CDR3 protein, called by TCRdb with MiXCR from the PCR reads. The sample carries 3,700 or so distinct CDR3 sequences, about a third recorded once. The source material was blood. These receptors were obtained from a female donor with retroperitoneal liposarcoma.

This chain links TRBV7-7 with TRBJ2-5, with 7 bases fitting TRBD2. This CDR3 spans 14 amino acids. Germline V lookup: CDR1 SSHAT, CDR2 FNYEAQ (reference sequence). Losses at the gene ends were 5 bases for V and 11 bases for J; bases not matched to a gene: 14. Written as DNA, the CDR3 is TGTGCCAGCAGCAAGGGACTATCCTACAATGAGCAGTACTTC. It translates to CASSKGLSYNEQYF.

This clonotype was seen more than once but under ten times. The chain couples TRBV6-6 to TRBJ2-2, with TRBD1 matching over 10 bases. Germline assignment: CDR1 MNHNY and CDR2 SVGAGI (reference sequence). Unmatched junction bases numbered 18, after V lost 6 bases and J lost 5 bases. The CDR3 length is 19 residues. CDR3 coding DNA: TGTGCCAGCAGGTTAAACGCCCTGAAGACAGGGGGCACGACCGGGGAGCTGTTTTTT. Translating it yields CASRLNALKTGGTTGELFF.

This rearrangement joins TRBV19 to TRBJ2-3, with TRBD1 matching 9 bases. J was trimmed by 4 bases and V by 5 bases; bases with no gene match: 4. This CDR3 contains 14 residues. The germline V gene encodes CDR1 LNHDA and CDR2 SQIVND (reference sequence). Written as DNA, the CDR3 is TGTGCCAGTAGTGTGGGACAGGGACCAGATACGCAGTATTTT. It encodes CASSVGQGPDTQYF.

This clonotype was observed once. Given a much more abundant clone one base away, this may be a read error. V gene TRBV6-2 or TRBV6-3 combines with J gene TRBJ2-5, with TRBD2 matching 12 bases. This CDR3 has 15 amino acids. The V and J ends lost 2 bases and 13 bases, in that order; junction bases with no gene match: 11. Germline CDR1 is MNHEY and CDR2 is SVGEGT. The CDR3 loop reads CASSYMPSGGALSYF. CDR3 nucleotides: TGTGCCAGCAGTTACATGCCTAGCGGGGGGGCCTTGTCGTACTTC.

Judged by abundance, this clonotype is medium-sized. The gene calls are TRBV10-3 and TRBJ1-4; D might be TRBD1 (6 bases). With 6 bases removed from V and 7 bases from J, the gap between germline ends came to 12 bases. This CDR3 region has 13 residues. Germline V gives CDR1 ENHRY, CDR2 SYGVKD. The CDR3 DNA reads as TGTGCCATCAGCGGAGGGGGTAGTGAAAAACTGTTTTTT. Translated: CAISGGGSEKLFF.

J is TRBJ2-1 and V is TRBV6-8; D is undetermined. The assigned J gene may be wrong: the sequence end matches TRBJ2-7 better. Germline loops: CDR1 MNHGY, CDR2 SAAAGT. The CDR3 extends over 10 amino acids. The CDR3 here is CALVSGEQYF. The CDR3 region has the DNA TGTGCCTTAGTTTCCGGCGAGCAGTACTTC.

The gene calls are TRBV7-2 and TRBJ2-3, with unresolved D. The germline V gene encodes CDR1 SGHTA and CDR2 FQGNSA. There are 13 residues in the CDR3. V lost 4 bases and J lost 2, with 7 bases in between. The CDR3 reads CASSSSITDTQYF. The CDR3 DNA reads TGTGCCAGCAGCTCCTCCATCACAGATACGCAGTATTTT.

This clonotype ranks as large. The V gene is TRBV6-1, the J gene TRBJ2-1; D remains unclear. The germline V gene has CDR1 MNHNS and CDR2 SASEGT. The CDR3 has 12 amino acids. Trimming removed 11 bases at V and 9 bases at J, with 17 bases between. The CDR3 region has the DNA TGTGCCTCCTCGGTCCTGTCTGGTGAGCAGTTCTTC. As protein: CASSVLSGEQFF.

This clonotype was detected a few times. A much larger clonotype is one base distant, so this may be a read error. The chain is built from TRBV6-2 or TRBV6-3 and TRBJ1-2, with 10 bases lining up with TRBD1. This CDR3 spans 16 amino acids. Germline lookup yields CDR1 MNHEY and CDR2 SVGEGT. V lost 3 bases, J lost 8 bases, and 12 bases stayed unmatched. This CDR3 is CASSYGTGDERAGYTF. In nucleotides, the CDR3 is TGTGCCAGCAGTTATGGGACAGGGGACGAAAGGGCCGGCTACACCTTC.

The rearrangement links TRBV6-5 to TRBJ2-2; no clear D gene. The CDR3 totals 18 residues. Per the germline V gene, CDR1 is MNHEY and CDR2 is SVGAGI. Trimming removed 5 bases from V and 5 bases from J, with 24 bases in between. In nucleotides, the CDR3 is TGTGCCAGCAGTCACCGGGCTTCACCACGGGTGAGAACCGGGGAGCTGTTTTTT. Protein sequence: CASSHRASPRVRTGELFF.

By share of the sample, this clonotype is medium-sized. The rearrangement links TRBV6-4 to TRBJ2-1; D is uncertain. V was trimmed by 3 bases and J by 5 bases, leaving 8 bases between them. From germline, CDR1 is MRHNA and CDR2 SNTAGT. The CDR3 has 13 residues. For the CDR3, the DNA is TGTGCCAGCAGTGAAAAGGGAAACAATGAGCAGTTCTTC. Translation gives CASSEKGNNEQFF.

The chain combines TRBV20-1 with TRBJ2-3; no clear D gene. V was clipped by 6 bases and J by 2 bases, with 9 bases between them. Per germline, CDR1 DFQATT and CDR2 SNEGSKA (reference sequence). The CDR3 is made up of 12 amino acids. This CDR3 reads CSAGDNTDTQYF. In DNA form, the CDR3 reads TGCAGTGCCGGAGACAACACAGATACGCAGTATTTT.

The chain carries TRBV27 and TRBJ1-1; D may be TRBD1 (6 bases). Germline V CDR1 and CDR2: MNHEY, SMNVEV (reference sequence). V dropped 4 bases and J dropped 2 bases, with 14 bases sitting between them. The CDR3 has 15 amino acids. CDR3 coding DNA: TGTGCCAGCAGTTCTCCTAGGGGGGGTAACACTGAAGCTTTCTTT. It translates to CASSSPRGGNTEAFF.

The J gene is TRBJ2-5, the V gene TRBV7-2, with D possibly TRBD2 on 5 matching bases. Trimming removed 3 bases at V and 4 bases at J, with 9 bases between. Germline lookup yields CDR1 SGHTA and CDR2 FQGNSA. This CDR3 spans 13 amino acids. DNA of the CDR3: TGTGCCAGCAGCTTTGCGGGCGCAGAGACCCAGTACTTC. Translating it yields CASSFAGAETQYF.

This rearrangement joins TRBV12-3 or TRBV12-4 to TRBJ2-1; 9 nucleotides align to TRBD2. The assigned J gene may be wrong: the sequence end matches TRBJ2-7 better. CDR3 length: 14 amino acids. CDR3 region: CASSSSGTSYEQYF. The CDR3 nucleotides read TGTGCCAGCAGTTCTAGCGGGACCTCCTACGAGCAGTACTTC.

This clonotype came up a few times. The gene calls are TRBV27 and TRBJ2-5; D unclear. The CDR3 has 12 amino acids. V gave up 3 bases and J gave up 6 bases, with 8 bases separating them. Germline V gene sequence: CDR1 MNHEY, CDR2 SMNVEV (reference sequence). The CDR3 DNA is TGTGCCAGCAGTTTCACTGGCCAGACCCAGTACTTC. Translated: CASSFTGQTQYF.

V usage is TRBV5-1 and J usage is TRBJ2-1; TRBD2 agrees at 16 bases. Trimming cost V 4 bases and J 0 bases; bases outside gene matches: 7. The CDR3 has 19 amino acids. CDR1 is SGHRS and CDR2 is YFSETQ in the germline V gene. The CDR3 DNA reads as TGCGCCAGCAGCCCGGCGGGACTAGCGGGAGGGACCTCCTACAATGAGCAGTTCTTC. It specifies CASSPAGLAGGTSYNEQFF.

V gene TRBV12-3 or TRBV12-4 combines with J gene TRBJ2-1; 8 nucleotides agree with TRBD2. The CDR3 has 19 amino acids. Unmatched junction bases numbered 24, after V lost 7 bases and J lost 7 bases. CDR3 bases: TGTGCCAGCACTTTTTTCCCCCTCGATGGGACGGGAGGGCGGAATGAGCAGTTCTTC. Translated: CASTFFPLDGTGGRNEQFF.

Relative to its sample, this clonotype is medium-sized. J is TRBJ2-5 and V is TRBV27; tentative D call: TRBD1 (5 bases). The closer fit of TRBJ2-7 to the DNA end suggests the J call may be wrong. The germline gives CDR1 MNHEY, CDR2 SMNVEV (reference sequence). This CDR3 contains 14 residues. The CDR3 reads CASSHGPTAYEQYF. CDR3 sequence (DNA): TGTGCCAGCAGTCACGGACCGACAGCCTACGAGCAGTACTTC.

By sample fraction, this clonotype is medium-sized. V and J are TRBV6-1 and TRBJ2-5; D unresolved. The CDR3 is 11 residues long. Per germline, CDR1 MNHNS and CDR2 SASEGT. V was clipped by 6 bases and J by 4 bases, with 6 bases between them. This CDR3 is CASRPLETQYF. CDR3 sequence (DNA): TGTGCCAGCAGACCATTAGAGACCCAGTACTTC.

Sample share makes this clonotype medium-sized. The chain has TRBV10-3 and TRBJ2-1; 9 nucleotides align to TRBD2. V lost 2 bases, J lost 10 bases, and 9 bases stayed unmatched. The CDR3 sequence is 15 residues long. Germline V gene sequence: CDR1 ENHRY, CDR2 SYGVKD. Here the CDR3 reads CAISEAGGSVKEQFF. CDR3 DNA sequence: TGTGCCATCAGTGAGGCGGGGGGGTCCGTGAAGGAGCAGTTCTTC.

The V gene is TRBV6-6, the J gene TRBJ2-1, with D perhaps matching TRBD2 (6 bases). The V end lost 2 bases, the J end lost 0 bases, and 11 bases lay between the germline ends. This CDR3 is 16 amino acids long. The V gene's germline CDR1 is MNHNY and CDR2 SVGAGI (reference sequence). CDR3 sequence: CASSYPGASSYNEQFF. The CDR3 nucleotides read TGTGCCAGCAGTTACCCGGGAGCAAGCTCCTACAATGAGCAGTTCTTC.

This clonotype came up once. The V and J genes are TRBV4-3 and TRBJ2-5; D is perhaps TRBD1 (6 bases). The germline V and J ends were trimmed by 1 base and 3 bases, with 12 bases remaining between them. The CDR3 contains 15 residues. Looked up from germline, CDR1 is LGHNA and CDR2 is YSLEER. The CDR3 DNA follows: TGCGCCAGCAGCCAAGTGGGGGCGTACAAAGAGACCCAGTACTTC. This codes for CASSQVGAYKETQYF.

By its share, this clonotype is medium-sized. The chain joins TRBV11-3 to TRBJ2-5, with 7 bases matching TRBD2. The DNA matches TRBJ2-7 better at its end, which makes the J call doubtful. CDR1 and CDR2 (germline): SGHNT, YENEEA. The CDR3 has 15 amino acids. The CDR3 DNA reads as TGTGCCAGCAGCTTAGTCGGCGGGAGCAGGTACGAGCAGTACTTC. Translation: CASSLVGGSRYEQYF.

This clonotype is judged medium-sized. V usage is TRBV25-1 and J usage is TRBJ2-3; TRBD2 agrees at 10 bases. Germline V gene data show CDR1 as MGHDK and CDR2 as SYGVNS. J gave up 1 base and V 6 bases, and 4 bases lay outside the gene matches. This CDR3 has 15 residues. CDR3 nucleotides: TGTGCCAGCAGCGCCGGGACTAGCGGCACAGATACGCAGTATTTT. It specifies CASSAGTSGTDTQYF.